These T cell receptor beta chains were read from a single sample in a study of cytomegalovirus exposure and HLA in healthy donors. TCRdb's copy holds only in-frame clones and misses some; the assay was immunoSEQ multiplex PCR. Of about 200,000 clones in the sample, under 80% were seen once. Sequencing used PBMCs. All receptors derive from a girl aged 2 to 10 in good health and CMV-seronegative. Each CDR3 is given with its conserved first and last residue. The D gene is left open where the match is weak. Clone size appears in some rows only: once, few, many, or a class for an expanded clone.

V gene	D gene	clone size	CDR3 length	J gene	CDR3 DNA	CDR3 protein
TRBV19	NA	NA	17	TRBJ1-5	TGTGCCAGTAGTATAGGACTGGCAGCTTATAGCAATCAGCCCCAGCATTTT	CASSIGLAAYSNQPQHF
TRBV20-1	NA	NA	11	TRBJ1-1	TGCAGTGCCATAAAGGATCAGGGAGCTTTCTTT	CSAIKDQGAFF
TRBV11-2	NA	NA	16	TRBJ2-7	TGTGCCAGCAGCTTAGATCTAGGTTTAGACTACGACGAGCAGTACTTC	CASSLDLGLDYDEQYF
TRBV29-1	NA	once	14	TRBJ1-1	TGCAGCGTTGAAAGGAGAGCGACGCAGACTGAAGCTTTCTTT	CSVERRATQTEAFF
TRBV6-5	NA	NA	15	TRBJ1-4	TGTGCCAGCAGTGGTATCGGACAGAAGAATGAAAAACTGTTTTTT	CASSGIGQKNEKLFF
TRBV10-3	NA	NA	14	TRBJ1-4	TGTGCCATCAGTGGTAGGGCAGGGAATGAAAAACTGTTTTTT	CAISGRAGNEKLFF
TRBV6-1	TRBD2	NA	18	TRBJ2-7	TGTGCCAGCAGTGAAGATGGGACTAGCGGGAGGTGGGCCTACGAGCAGTACTTC	CASSEDGTSGRWAYEQYF
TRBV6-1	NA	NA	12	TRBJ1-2	TGTGCCAGCACAGCGCGCGGCTATGGCTACACCTTC	CASTARGYGYTF
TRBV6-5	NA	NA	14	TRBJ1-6	TGTGCCAGCAGAGCCGGGGGTTTCAATTCACCCCTCCACTTT	CASRAGGFNSPLHF
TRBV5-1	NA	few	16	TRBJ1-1	TGCGCCAGCAGCCAATTTGACAGAAGCATGAACACTGAAGCTTTCTTT	CASSQFDRSMNTEAFF
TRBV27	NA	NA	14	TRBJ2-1	TGTGCCAGCAAGGTATCCAGGGTTAACAATGAGCAGTTCTTC	CASKVSRVNNEQFF
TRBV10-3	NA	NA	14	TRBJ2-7	TGTGCCATCAGTGAGGAGGGGGGGCGGTACGAGCAGTACTTC	CAISEEGGRYEQYF
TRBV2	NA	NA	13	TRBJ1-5	TGTGCCAGCAGTGTAAGGACTGATCAGCCCCAGCATTTT	CASSVRTDQPQHF
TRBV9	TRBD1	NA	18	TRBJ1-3	TGTGCCAGCAGCGTAGCTCCAATTCCGGACAGGGACGGAAACACCATATATTTT	CASSVAPIPDRDGNTIYF